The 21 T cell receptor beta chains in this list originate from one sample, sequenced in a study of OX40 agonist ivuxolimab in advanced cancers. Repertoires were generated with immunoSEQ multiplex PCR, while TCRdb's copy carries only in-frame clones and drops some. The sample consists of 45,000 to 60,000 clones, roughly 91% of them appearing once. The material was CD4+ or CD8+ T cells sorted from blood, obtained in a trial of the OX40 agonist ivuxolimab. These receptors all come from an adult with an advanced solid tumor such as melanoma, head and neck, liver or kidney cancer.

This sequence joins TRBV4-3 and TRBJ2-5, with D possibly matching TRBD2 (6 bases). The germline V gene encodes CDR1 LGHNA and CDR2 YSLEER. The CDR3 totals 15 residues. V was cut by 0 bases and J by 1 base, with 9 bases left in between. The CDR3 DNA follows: TGCGCCAGCAGCCAAGAACGGGGGACCCAAGAGACCCAGTACTTC. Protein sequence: CASSQERGTQETQYF.

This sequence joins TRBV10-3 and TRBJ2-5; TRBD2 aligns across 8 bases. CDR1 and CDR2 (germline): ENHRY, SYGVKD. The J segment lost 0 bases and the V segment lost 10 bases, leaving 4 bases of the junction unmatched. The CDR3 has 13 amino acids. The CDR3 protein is CATGGADQETQYF. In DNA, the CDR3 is TGTGCCACCGGGGGGGCGGACCAAGAGACCCAGTACTTC.

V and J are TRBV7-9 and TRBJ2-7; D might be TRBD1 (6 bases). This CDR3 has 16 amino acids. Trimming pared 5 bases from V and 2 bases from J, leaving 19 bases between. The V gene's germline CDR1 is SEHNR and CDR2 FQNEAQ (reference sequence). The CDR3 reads CASSPLWDTVTYEQYF. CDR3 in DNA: TGTGCCAGCAGCCCGCTGTGGGACACCGTAACCTACGAGCAGTACTTC.

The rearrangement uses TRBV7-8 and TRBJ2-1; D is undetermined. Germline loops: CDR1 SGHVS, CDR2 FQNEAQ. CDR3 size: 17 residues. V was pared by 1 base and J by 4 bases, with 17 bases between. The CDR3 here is CASSLVYALPLYNEQFF. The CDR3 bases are TGTGCCAGCAGCTTAGTGTATGCCCTCCCGCTATACAATGAGCAGTTCTTC.

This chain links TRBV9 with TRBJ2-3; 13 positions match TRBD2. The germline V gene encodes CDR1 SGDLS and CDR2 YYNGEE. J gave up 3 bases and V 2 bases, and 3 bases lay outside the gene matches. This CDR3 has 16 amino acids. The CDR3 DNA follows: TGTGCCAGCAGCGTGCGGACTAGCGGGAGTACAGATACGCAGTATTTT. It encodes CASSVRTSGSTDTQYF.

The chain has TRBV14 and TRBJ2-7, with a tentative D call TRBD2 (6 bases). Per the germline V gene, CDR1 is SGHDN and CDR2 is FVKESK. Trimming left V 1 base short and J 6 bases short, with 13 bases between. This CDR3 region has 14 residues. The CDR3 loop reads CASSQGDGGLEQYF. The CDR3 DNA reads TGTGCCAGCAGCCAAGGGGACGGAGGGCTCGAGCAGTACTTC.

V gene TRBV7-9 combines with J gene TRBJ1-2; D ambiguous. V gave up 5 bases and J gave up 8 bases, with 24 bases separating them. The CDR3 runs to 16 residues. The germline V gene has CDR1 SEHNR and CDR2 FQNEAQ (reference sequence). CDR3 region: CASSLNTEASEEGYTF. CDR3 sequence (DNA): TGTGCCAGCAGCCTTAACACGGAGGCGTCCGAGGAAGGCTACACCTTC.

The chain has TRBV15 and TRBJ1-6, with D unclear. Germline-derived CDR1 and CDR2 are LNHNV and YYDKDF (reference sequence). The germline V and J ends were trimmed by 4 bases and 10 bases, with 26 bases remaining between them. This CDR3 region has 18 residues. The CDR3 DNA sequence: TGTGCCACCAGCACTTCCCCCACCCGGGTATCGCTAGGGTCACCCCTCCACTTT. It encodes CATSTSPTRVSLGSPLHF. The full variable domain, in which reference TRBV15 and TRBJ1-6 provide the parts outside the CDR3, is DAMVIQNPRYQVTQFGKPVTLSCSQTLNHNVMYWYQQKSSQAPKLLFHYYDKDFNNEADTPDNFQSRRPNTSFCFLDIRSPGLGDTAMYLCATSTSPTRVSLGSPLHFGNGTRLTVT.

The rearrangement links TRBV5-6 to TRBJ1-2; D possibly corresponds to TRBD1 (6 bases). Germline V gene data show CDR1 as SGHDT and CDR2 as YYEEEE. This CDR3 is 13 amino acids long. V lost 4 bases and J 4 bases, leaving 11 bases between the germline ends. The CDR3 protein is CASSIGQSYGYTF. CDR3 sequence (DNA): TGTGCCAGCAGCATAGGACAGTCCTATGGCTACACCTTC.

CDR3 sequence: CASSVDDSTGLWTQYF. The CDR3 bases are TGTGCCAGCAGCGTAGATGACAGCACCGGGCTTTGGACCCAGTACTTC. The rearrangement links TRBV9 to TRBJ2-5; possible D gene TRBD1, 5 bases. Between the trimmed V and J ends, which lost 0 bases and 7 bases, there was a span of 19 bases. The CDR3 runs to 16 residues. Germline V CDR1 and CDR2: SGDLS, YYNGEE.

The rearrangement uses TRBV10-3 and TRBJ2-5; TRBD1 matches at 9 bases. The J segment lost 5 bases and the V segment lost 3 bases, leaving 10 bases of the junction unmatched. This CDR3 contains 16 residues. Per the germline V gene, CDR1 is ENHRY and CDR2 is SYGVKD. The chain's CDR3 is CAISDRDRAFFETQYF. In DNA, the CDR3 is TGTGCCATCAGTGACCGGGACAGGGCCTTTTTTGAGACCCAGTACTTC.

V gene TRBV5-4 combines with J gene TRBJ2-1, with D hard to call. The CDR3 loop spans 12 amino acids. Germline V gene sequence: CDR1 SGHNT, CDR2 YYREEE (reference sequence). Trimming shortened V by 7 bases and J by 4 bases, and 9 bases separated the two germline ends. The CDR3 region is CASRAEYNEQFF. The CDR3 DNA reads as TGTGCCAGCCGAGCAGAGTACAATGAGCAGTTCTTC.

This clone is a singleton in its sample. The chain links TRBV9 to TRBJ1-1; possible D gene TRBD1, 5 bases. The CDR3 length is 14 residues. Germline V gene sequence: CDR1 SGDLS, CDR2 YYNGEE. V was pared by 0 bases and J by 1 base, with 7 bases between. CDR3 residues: CASSVGGRNTEAFF. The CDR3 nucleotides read TGTGCCAGCAGCGTAGGGGGCCGGAACACTGAAGCTTTCTTT.

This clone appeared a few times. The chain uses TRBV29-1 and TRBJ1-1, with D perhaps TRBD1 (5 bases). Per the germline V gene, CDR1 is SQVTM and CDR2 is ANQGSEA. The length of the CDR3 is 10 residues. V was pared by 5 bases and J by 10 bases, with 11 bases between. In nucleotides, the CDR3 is TGCAGCGTTCCAATGGGGGGAGCTTTCTTT. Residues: CSVPMGGAFF.

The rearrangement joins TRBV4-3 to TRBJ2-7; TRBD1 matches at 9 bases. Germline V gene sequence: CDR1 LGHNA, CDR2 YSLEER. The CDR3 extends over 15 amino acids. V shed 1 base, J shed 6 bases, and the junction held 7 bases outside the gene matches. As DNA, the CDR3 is TGCGCCAGCAGCCAAGGTAGGACAGGGGAGCTCGAGCAGTACTTC. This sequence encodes CASSQGRTGELEQYF.

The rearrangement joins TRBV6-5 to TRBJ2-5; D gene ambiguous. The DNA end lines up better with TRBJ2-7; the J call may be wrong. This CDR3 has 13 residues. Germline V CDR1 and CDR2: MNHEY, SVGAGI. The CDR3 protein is CASSYAGTYEQYF. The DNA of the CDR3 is TGTGCCAGCAGTTACGCCGGAACCTACGAGCAGTACTTC.

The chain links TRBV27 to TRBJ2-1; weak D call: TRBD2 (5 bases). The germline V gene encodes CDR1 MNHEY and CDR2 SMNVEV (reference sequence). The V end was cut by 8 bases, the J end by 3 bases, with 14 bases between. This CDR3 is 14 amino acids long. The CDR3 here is CASHKTGNYNEQFF. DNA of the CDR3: TGTGCCAGCCACAAGACGGGAAACTACAATGAGCAGTTCTTC.

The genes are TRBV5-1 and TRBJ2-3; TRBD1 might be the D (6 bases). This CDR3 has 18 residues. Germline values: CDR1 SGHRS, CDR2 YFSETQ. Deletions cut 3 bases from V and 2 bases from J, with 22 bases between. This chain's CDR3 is CASSWTSRTADYTDTQYF. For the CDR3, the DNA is TGCGCCAGCAGCTGGACATCGAGGACAGCGGATTACACAGATACGCAGTATTTT.

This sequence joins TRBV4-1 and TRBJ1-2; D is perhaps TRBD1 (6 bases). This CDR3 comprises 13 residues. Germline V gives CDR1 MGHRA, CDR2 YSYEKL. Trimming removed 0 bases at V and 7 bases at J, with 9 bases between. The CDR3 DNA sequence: TGCGCCAGCAGCCAAGATCGAGGGGGTGGCTACACCTTC. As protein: CASSQDRGGGYTF.

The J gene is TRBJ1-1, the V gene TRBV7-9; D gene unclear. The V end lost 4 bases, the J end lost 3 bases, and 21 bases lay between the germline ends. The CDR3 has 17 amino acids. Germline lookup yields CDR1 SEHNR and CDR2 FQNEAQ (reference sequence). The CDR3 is CASSSKSGPPRDTEAFF. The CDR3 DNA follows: TGTGCCAGCAGCTCCAAATCTGGACCCCCTAGAGACACTGAAGCTTTCTTT.

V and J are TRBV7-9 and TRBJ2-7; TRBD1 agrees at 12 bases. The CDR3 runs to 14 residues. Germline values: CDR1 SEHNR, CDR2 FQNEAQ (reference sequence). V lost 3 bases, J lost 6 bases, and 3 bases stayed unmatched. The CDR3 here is CASSLEGQGAEQYF. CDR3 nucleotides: TGTGCCAGCAGCTTGGAGGGACAGGGGGCCGAGCAGTACTTC.